The T cell receptor (beta chain) under discussion was sequenced for a study of OX40 agonist ivuxolimab in advanced cancers. Study-level background: It was ivuxolimab, an agonistic anti-OX40 (CD134) antibody, that patients were treated with. Three patients got partial responses; one had hepatocellular carcinoma and two had cutaneous melanoma.

The study, taken as a whole, reports: The 0.1-3.0 mg/kg partial responders had among the lowest clonal expansion. CD8+ T cells (on average) carried more expanded clones than CD4+ T cells.

Concerning this clone: Its antigen remains unidentified.

Produced via immunoSEQ multiplex PCR; TCRdb's table is partial and in-frame only. This repertoire shows under 85,000 clones, 88% found once; its top ten account for approximately 0.6%. V lost 1 base and J lost 0; bases outside the gene matches: 8. Per the germline V gene, CDR1 is LGHNA and CDR2 is YNFKEQ. This CDR3 has 18 amino acids. This material consisted of CD4+ or CD8+ T cells sorted from blood, taken in a trial of the OX40 agonist ivuxolimab. The V and J genes are TRBV4-2 and TRBJ2-4, with TRBD2 matching over 8 bases. The TCR was taken from an adult with an advanced solid tumor such as melanoma, head and neck, liver or kidney cancer. Written as DNA, the CDR3 is TGTGCCAGCAGCCAAGTGGTGGGACTAGACCTAGCCAAAAACATTCAGTACTTC. Translation gives CASSQVVGLDLAKNIQYF.